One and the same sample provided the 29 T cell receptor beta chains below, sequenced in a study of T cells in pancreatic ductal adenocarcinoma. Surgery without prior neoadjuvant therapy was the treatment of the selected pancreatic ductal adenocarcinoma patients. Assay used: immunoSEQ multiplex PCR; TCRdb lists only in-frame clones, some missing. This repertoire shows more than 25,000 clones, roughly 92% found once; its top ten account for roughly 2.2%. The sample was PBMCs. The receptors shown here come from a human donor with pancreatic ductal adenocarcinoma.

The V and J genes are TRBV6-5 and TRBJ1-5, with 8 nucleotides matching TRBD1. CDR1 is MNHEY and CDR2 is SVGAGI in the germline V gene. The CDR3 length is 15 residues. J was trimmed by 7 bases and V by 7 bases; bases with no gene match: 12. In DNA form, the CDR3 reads TGTGCCAGCAAGTCCGTCGGGACAGGAAACCAGCCCCAGCATTTT. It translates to CASKSVGTGNQPQHF.

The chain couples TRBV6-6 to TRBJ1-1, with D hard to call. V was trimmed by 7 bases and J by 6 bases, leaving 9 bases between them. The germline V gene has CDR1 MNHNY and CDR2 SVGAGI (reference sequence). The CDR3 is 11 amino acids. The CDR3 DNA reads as TGTGCCAGCACACAAGTGGCTGAAGCTTTCTTT. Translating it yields CASTQVAEAFF.

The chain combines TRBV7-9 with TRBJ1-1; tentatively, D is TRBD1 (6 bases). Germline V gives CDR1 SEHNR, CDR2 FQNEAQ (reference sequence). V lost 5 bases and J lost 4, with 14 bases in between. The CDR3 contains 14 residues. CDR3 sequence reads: CASSAGVSSTEAFF. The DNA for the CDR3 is TGTGCCAGCAGCGCAGGGGTTAGTAGCACTGAAGCTTTCTTT.

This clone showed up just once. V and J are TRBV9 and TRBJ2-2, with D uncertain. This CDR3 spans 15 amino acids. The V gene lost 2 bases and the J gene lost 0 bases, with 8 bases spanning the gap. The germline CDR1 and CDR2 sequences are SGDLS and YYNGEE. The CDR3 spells CASSVGPANTGELFF. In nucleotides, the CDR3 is TGTGCCAGCAGCGTCGGGCCCGCGAACACCGGGGAGCTGTTTTTT. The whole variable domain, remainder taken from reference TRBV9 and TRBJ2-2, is DSGVTQTPKHLITATGQRVTLRCSPRSGDLSVYWYQQSLDQGLQFLIQYYNGEERAKGNILERFSAQQFPDLHSELNLSSLELGDSALYFCASSVGPANTGELFFGEGSRLTVL.

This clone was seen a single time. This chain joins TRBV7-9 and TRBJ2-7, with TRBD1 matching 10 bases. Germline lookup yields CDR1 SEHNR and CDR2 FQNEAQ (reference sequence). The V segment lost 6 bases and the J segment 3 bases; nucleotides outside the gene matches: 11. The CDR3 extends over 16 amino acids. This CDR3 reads CASSEGDRGPRYEQYF. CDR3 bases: TGTGCCAGCAGTGAGGGTGACAGGGGGCCCCGCTACGAGCAGTACTTC.

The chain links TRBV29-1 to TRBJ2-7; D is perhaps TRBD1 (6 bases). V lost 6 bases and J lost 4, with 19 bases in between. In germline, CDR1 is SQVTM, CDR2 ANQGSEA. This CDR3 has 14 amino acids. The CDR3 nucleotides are TGCAGCGTCCTGACAACGGCAGGGGAGTACGAGCAGTACTTC. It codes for CSVLTTAGEYEQYF.

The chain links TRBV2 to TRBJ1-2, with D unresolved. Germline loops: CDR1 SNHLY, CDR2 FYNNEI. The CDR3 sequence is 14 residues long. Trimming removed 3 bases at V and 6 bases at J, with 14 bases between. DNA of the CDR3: TGTGCCAGCAGTGACAGCCCACGGTTGGATGGCTACACCTTC. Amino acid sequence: CASSDSPRLDGYTF.

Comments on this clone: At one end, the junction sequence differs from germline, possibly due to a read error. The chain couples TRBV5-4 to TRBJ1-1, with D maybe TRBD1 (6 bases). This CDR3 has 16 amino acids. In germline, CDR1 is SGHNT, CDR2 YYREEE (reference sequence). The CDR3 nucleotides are TGTGCCAGCAGCAGGGACACGATCTCCATGAACACTGGAGCTTTCTTT. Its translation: CASSRDTISMNTGAFF.

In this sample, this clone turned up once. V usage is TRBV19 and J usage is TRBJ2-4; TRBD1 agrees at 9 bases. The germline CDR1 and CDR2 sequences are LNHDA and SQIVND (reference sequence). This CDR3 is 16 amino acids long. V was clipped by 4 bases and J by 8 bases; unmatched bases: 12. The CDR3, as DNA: TGTGCCAGTAGTACGCGTTTACAGGGGGCGGGTGACATTCAGTACTTC. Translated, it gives CASSTRLQGAGDIQYF.

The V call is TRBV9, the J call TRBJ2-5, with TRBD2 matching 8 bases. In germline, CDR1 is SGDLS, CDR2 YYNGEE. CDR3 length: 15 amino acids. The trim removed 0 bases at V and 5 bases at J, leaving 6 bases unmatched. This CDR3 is CASSVDGRAGETQYF. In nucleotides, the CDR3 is TGTGCCAGCAGCGTAGACGGGAGGGCCGGGGAGACCCAGTACTTC.

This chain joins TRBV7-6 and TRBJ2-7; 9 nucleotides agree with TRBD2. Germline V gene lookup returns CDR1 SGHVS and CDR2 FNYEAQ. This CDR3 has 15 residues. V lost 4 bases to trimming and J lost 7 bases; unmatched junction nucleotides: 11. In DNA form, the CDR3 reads TGTGCCAGCAGCTCCTTAGCGGGAGTCGGACAAGAGCAGTACTTC. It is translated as CASSSLAGVGQEQYF.

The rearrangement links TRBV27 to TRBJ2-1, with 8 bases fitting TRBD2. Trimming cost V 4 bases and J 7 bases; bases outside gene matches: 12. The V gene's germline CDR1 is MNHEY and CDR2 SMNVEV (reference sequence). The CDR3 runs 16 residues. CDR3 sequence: CASSSQISGIGNEQFF. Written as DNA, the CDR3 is TGTGCCAGCAGTTCCCAGATTAGCGGGATTGGGAATGAGCAGTTCTTC.

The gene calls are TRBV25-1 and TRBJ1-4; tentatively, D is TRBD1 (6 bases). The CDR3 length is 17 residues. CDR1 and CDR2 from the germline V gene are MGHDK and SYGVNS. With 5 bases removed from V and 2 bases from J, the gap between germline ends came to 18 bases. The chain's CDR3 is CASSLTHGTPTNEKLFF. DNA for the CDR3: TGTGCCAGCAGTCTAACGCACGGGACACCGACTAATGAAAAACTGTTTTTT.

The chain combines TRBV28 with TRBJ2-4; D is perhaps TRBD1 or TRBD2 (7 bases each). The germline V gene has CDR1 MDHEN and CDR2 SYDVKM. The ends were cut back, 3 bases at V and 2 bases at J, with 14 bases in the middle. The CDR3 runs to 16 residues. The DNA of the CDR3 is TGTGCCAGCAGTTTCTCAGGGGGAGGGACCAAAAACATTCAGTACTTC. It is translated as CASSFSGGGTKNIQYF.

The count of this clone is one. The CDR3 nucleotides are TGTGCCAGCTCCAGACTAGTTCGGGGCACAGATACGCAGTATTTT. Translating it yields CASSRLVRGTDTQYF. The V and J genes are TRBV18 and TRBJ2-3, with a possible D match to TRBD2 (6 bases). The length of the CDR3 is 15 residues. The V end was cut by 6 bases, the J end by 1 base, with 14 bases between. CDR1 and CDR2 from the germline V gene are KGHSH and LQKENI.

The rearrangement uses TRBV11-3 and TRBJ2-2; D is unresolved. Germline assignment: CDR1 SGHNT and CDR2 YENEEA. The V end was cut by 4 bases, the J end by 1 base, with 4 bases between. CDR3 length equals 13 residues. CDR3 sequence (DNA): TGTGCCAGCAGCTCGGTGAACACCGGGGAGCTGTTTTTT. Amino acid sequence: CASSSVNTGELFF. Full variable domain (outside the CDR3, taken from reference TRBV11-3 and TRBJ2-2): EAGVVQSPRYKIIEKKQPVAFWCNPISGHNTLYWYLQNLGQGPELLIRYENEEAVDDSQLPKDRFSAERLKGVDSTLKIQPAELGDSAVYLCASSSVNTGELFFGEGSRLTVL.

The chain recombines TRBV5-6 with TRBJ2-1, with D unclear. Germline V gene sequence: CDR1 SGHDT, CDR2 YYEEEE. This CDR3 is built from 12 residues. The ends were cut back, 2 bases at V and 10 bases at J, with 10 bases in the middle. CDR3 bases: TGTGCCAGCAGCTTTGCGTTCGGGGAGCAGTTCTTC. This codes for CASSFAFGEQFF.

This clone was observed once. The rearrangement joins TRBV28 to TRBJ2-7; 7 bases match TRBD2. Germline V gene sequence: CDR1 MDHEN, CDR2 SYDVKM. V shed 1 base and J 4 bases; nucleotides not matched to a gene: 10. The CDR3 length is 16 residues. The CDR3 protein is CASSLSAGVGKYEQYF. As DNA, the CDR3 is TGTGCCAGCAGTTTATCGGCGGGAGTGGGAAAGTACGAGCAGTACTTC.

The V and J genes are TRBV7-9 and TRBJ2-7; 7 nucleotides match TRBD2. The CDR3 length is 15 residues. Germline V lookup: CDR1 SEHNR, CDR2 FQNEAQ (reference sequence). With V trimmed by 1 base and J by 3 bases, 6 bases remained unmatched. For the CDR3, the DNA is TGTGCCAGCAGCTTAGGGCCTAGCGGAAGCTACGAGCAGTACTTC. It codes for CASSLGPSGSYEQYF.

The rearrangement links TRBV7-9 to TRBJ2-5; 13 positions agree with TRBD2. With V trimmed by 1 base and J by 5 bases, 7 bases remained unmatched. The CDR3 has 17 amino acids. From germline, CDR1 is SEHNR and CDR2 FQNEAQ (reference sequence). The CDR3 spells CASSLVGTSGIGETQYF. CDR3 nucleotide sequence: TGTGCCAGCAGCTTAGTTGGGACTAGCGGGATTGGCGAGACCCAGTACTTC.

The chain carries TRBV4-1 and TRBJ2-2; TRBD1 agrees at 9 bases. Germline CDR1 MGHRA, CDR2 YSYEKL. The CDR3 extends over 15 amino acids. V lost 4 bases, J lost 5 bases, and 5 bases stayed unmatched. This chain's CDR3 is CASSPDRGATGELFF. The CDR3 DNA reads TGCGCCAGCAGCCCTGACAGGGGGGCGACCGGGGAGCTGTTTTTT.

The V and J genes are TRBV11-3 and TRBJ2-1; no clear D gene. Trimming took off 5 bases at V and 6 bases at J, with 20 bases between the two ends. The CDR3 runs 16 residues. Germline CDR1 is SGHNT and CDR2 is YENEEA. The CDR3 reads CASSTSSPHKGNEQFF. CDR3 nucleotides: TGTGCCAGCAGCACCAGTAGTCCCCATAAGGGCAATGAGCAGTTCTTC.

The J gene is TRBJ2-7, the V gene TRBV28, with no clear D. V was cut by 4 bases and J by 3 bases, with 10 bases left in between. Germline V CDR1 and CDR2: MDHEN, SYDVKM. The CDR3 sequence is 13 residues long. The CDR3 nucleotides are TGTGCCAGCAGTTCAACCCCCGACTACGAGCAGTACTTC. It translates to CASSSTPDYEQYF.

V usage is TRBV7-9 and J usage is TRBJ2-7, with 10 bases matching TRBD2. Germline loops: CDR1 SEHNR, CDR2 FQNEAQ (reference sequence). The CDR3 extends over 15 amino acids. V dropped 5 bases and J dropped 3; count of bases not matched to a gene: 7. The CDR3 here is CASSHPGTSVYEQYF. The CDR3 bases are TGTGCCAGCAGCCACCCCGGGACTAGCGTCTACGAGCAGTACTTC.

The CDR3 loop reads CASSDYFRETQYF. The CDR3 region has the DNA TGTGCCAGCAGTGATTACTTCAGAGAGACCCAGTACTTC. The V call is TRBV2, the J call TRBJ2-5; D remains ambiguous. Germline assignment: CDR1 SNHLY and CDR2 FYNNEI. This CDR3 comprises 13 residues. V was shortened by 3 bases and J by 4 bases, with 9 bases between the two germline ends. Drawing the rest from reference TRBV2 and TRBJ2-5, the complete variable domain is EPEVTQTPSHQVTQMGQEVILRCVPISNHLYFYWYRQILGQKVEFLVSFYNNEISEKSEIFDDQFSVERPDGSNFTLKIRSTKLEDSAMYFCASSDYFRETQYFGPGTRLLVL.

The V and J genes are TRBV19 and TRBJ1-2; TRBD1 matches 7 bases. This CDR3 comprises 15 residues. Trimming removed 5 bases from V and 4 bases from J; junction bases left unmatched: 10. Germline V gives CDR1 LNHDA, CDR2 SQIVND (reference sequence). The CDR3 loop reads CASSVRDRILYGYTF. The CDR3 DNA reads TGTGCCAGTAGTGTCCGGGACAGAATTCTCTATGGCTACACCTTC.

CDR3 residues: CAWDRGLNTEAFF. The CDR3 DNA reads TGTGCCTGGGACAGGGGGCTGAACACTGAAGCTTTCTTT. The chain couples TRBV30 to TRBJ1-1; TRBD1 matches at 10 bases. CDR3 length equals 13 residues. Trimming cost V 5 bases and J 0 bases; bases outside gene matches: 0. Germline V gives CDR1 GTSNPN, CDR2 SVGIG (reference sequence).

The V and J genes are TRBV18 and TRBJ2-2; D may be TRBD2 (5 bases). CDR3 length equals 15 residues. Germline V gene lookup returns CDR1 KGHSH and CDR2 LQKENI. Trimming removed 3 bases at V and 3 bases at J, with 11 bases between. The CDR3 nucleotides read TGTGCCAGCTCACCTTCGCGGAGGTACACCGGGGAGCTGTTTTTT. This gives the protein CASSPSRRYTGELFF. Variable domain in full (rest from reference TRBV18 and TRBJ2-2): NAGVMQNPRHLVRRRGQEARLRCSPMKGHSHVYWYRQLPEEGLKFMVYLQKENIIDESGMPKERFSAEFPKEGPSILRIQQVVRGDSAAYFCASSPSRRYTGELFFGEGSRLTVL.

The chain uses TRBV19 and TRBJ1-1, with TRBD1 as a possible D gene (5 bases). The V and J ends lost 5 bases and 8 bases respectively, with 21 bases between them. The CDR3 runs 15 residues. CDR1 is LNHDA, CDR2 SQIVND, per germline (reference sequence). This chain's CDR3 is CASSSQGAGRWEAFF. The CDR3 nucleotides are TGTGCCAGTAGTTCCCAGGGTGCGGGCAGATGGGAAGCTTTCTTT.